The rows below give T cell receptor beta chains drawn from one sample of a study of blood T cell repertoires in COVID-19. This table comes from immunoSEQ multiplex PCR, and its TCRdb copy is limited to in-frame clones, with some not included. This sample has fewer than 200,000 clones, with less than 85% found just once. The sample was PBMCs or T cells enriched from blood (not recorded which). Receptor source: a woman aged 50 to 60 who had recovered from COVID-19. The CDR3 runs from the conserved cysteine through the conserved F or W. The order of the fields is clone size, V gene, J gene, D gene, CDR3 DNA, CDR3 protein. D genes are given only for firm matches. Expanded clones are given a class, and other clones once, few, many or no size at all.

-,TRBV7-9,TRBJ2-3,TRBD1,TGTGCCAGCAGCCTTGACAGGGGGGGGATGGATACGCAGTATTTT,CASSLDRGGMDTQYF
-,TRBV6-1,TRBJ2-3,TRBD1,TGTGCCAGCAGTGAGTGGGCCCGGACAGGTAAAAGTGGGGATACGCAGTATTTT,CASSEWARTGKSGDTQYF
-,TRBV4-3,TRBJ2-5,TRBD1,TGCGCCAGCAGCCAAGGATCCGGGACAGGCGAGACCCAGTACTTC,CASSQGSGTGETQYF
-,TRBV10-3,TRBJ1-2,-,TGTGCCATCAGTGGAGAGAACTATGGCTACACCTTC,CAISGENYGYTF
few,TRBV7-9,TRBJ1-2,TRBD1,TGTGCCAGCAGCTCCTCCCCGGACAGGGGCGGGAGCTATGGCTACACCTTC,CASSSSPDRGGSYGYTF
-,TRBV19,TRBJ2-3,TRBD1,TGTGCCAGTAGTATAGTTCTTCGGTCTAAGGGACAGCCTAAAAACTCCCCACCCACAGATACGCAGTATTTT,CASSIVLRSKGQPKNSPPTDTQYF
-,TRBV5-1,TRBJ1-5,TRBD1,TGCGCCAGCAGCTTGGACGGGACAGGGGATCAGCCCCAGCATTTT,CASSLDGTGDQPQHF
-,TRBV5-5,TRBJ1-1,TRBD1,TGTGCCAGCGACAAGGGACAGACGAACACTGAAGCTTTCTTT,CASDKGQTNTEAFF
-,TRBV7-9,TRBJ1-4,-,TGTGCCAGCAGCCCGCCCGGGACACTAAATGAAAAACTGTTTTTT,CASSPPGTLNEKLFF
-,TRBV5-1,TRBJ1-4,-,TGCGCCAGCAGCTCCCTGGGGACACTGAATGAAAAACTGTTTTTT,CASSSLGTLNEKLFF
few,TRBV9,TRBJ2-5,-,TGTGCCAGCAGCCCGTCCGAGAAGACCCAGTACTTC,CASSPSEKTQYF
-,TRBV7-6,TRBJ2-2,-,TGTGCCAGCACTCCAGGGCCCGGGGAGCTGTTTTTT,CASTPGPGELFF
-,TRBV5-1,TRBJ2-5,-,TGCGCCAGCAGCTTAGACCGGGACACCCGTGCGCGGGAGACCCAGTACTTC,CASSLDRDTRARETQYF
-,TRBV10-3,TRBJ2-2,-,TGTGCGTCATCAGGGGGGCAAGGGAACACCGGGGAGCTGTTTTTT,CASSGGQGNTGELFF
-,TRBV28,TRBJ2-3,TRBD2,TGTGCCAGCAGCCTGAGCGGGGACCTCACAGATACGCAGTATTTT,CASSLSGDLTDTQYF
-,TRBV19,TRBJ2-1,-,TGTGCCAGTAGAACGCTGAGCTCCTACAATGAGCAGTTCTTC,CASRTLSSYNEQFF
once,TRBV27,TRBJ1-6,-,TGTGCCAGCAGTTTGTTTACAGGGTGGTCTTCACCCCTCCACTTT,CASSLFTGWSSPLHF
-,TRBV3-1/TRBV3-2,TRBJ2-3,-,TGTGCCAGCAGCCAAGATAGGGTAGGGGCCGGAGATACGCAGTATTTT,CASSQDRVGAGDTQYF
-,TRBV29-1,TRBJ1-2,-,TGCAGCGTGTCCGGGACACACTCTTTCTTC,CSVSGTHSFF
-,TRBV30,TRBJ1-2,-,TGTGCCTGGGATCCCACGACGGGGGACTATGGCTACACCTTC,CAWDPTTGDYGYTF
-,TRBV24-1,TRBJ1-2,TRBD1,TGTGCCACCAGTCACGACCTTATAAACAGGGGAGGCTATGGCTACACCTTC,CATSHDLINRGGYGYTF
-,TRBV3-1/TRBV3-2,TRBJ2-6,-,TGTGCCAGCAGCCACACGCAAGGGAGGGGGTCTGGGGCCAACGTCCTGACTTTC,CASSHTQGRGSGANVLTF
-,TRBV7-9,TRBJ1-1,-,TGTGCCAGCCGACTACTGCGGGGGAACACTGAAGCTTTCTTT,CASRLLRGNTEAFF
-,TRBV28,TRBJ2-3,-,TGTGCCAGCACAGGGGCTAACGAGGATACGCAGTATTTT,CASTGANEDTQYF
-,TRBV24-1,TRBJ1-5,TRBD1,TGTGCCACCAGTGATTCTCGGACAGGGAATCAGCCCCAGCATTTT,CATSDSRTGNQPQHF
-,TRBV10-1,TRBJ1-1,-,TGCGCCAGCAGTGAGTCGGGCAAGACTGAAGCTTTCTTT,CASSESGKTEAFF
-,TRBV7-3,TRBJ1-3,TRBD1,TGTGCCAGCAGCATAACAGGGGAATCTGGAAACACCATATATTTT,CASSITGESGNTIYF
-,TRBV5-1,TRBJ1-5,-,TGCGCCAGCAGCCCCGGGACACAGAGCAATCAGCCCCAGCATTTT,CASSPGTQSNQPQHF
-,TRBV6-4,TRBJ1-2,TRBD1,TGTGCCAGCAGTGACCAGACAGGGGGAGATGGCTACACCTTC,CASSDQTGGDGYTF
-,TRBV19,TRBJ1-5,TRBD1,TGTGCCACCACGGACAGGGACAATCAGCCCCAGCATTTT,CATTDRDNQPQHF
-,TRBV5-1,TRBJ2-3,TRBD2,TGCGCCAGCAGCTTGATCGGGAGGACAGATACGCAGTATTTT,CASSLIGRTDTQYF
-,TRBV10-3,TRBJ1-5,-,TGTGCCATCACCCACGAGACAAATCAGCCCCAGCATTTT,CAITHETNQPQHF
-,TRBV2,TRBJ1-2,TRBD1,TGTGCCAGCTCCCCACGTGGACAGGGCGGGCGGACTGGCTACACCTTC,CASSPRGQGGRTGYTF
-,TRBV2,TRBJ1-4,-,TGTGCCAGCAGTCGGACGGAGGATGAAAAACTGTTTTTT,CASSRTEDEKLFF
-,TRBV7-9,TRBJ2-1,TRBD1,TGTGCCAGCAGCTCTGAAAGAAACAGGGGGAATGAGCAGTTCTTC,CASSSERNRGNEQFF
once,TRBV2,TRBJ1-2,-,TGTGCCAGCAGGCAGGACAGCTATGGCTACACCTTC,CASRQDSYGYTF
-,TRBV2,TRBJ1-1,-,TGTGCCAGCAGTGTTAATACTGAAGCTTTCTTT,CASSVNTEAFF
-,TRBV27,TRBJ1-1,TRBD1,TGTGCCAGCACCATCCCCACGTCCACCGACAGGGGCACTGAAGCTTTCTTT,CASTIPTSTDRGTEAFF
-,TRBV7-2,TRBJ1-4,TRBD1,TGTGCCAGCAGCTTAAATGGACAGGGTGGCGGTGAAAAACTGTTTTTT,CASSLNGQGGGEKLFF
-,TRBV9,TRBJ1-3,-,TGTGCCAGCAGCGGCCGGGACACCATATATTTT,CASSGRDTIYF
-,TRBV30,TRBJ1-2,-,TGTGCCTGGAGTCCTAGGGGGGGCGGTGGCTACACCTTC,CAWSPRGGGGYTF
-,TRBV4-3,TRBJ1-2,-,TGCGCCAGCAGCCAAGAGTACCCCCCATTGGAGGGCTACACCTTC,CASSQEYPPLEGYTF
-,TRBV10-3,TRBJ1-5,-,TGTGCCATCAGTGTGAGCTACAATCAGCCCCAGCATTTT,CAISVSYNQPQHF
few,TRBV28,TRBJ2-1,TRBD2,TGTGCCAGCAGTTCACGGGTGGGACTAGCGGGTTACAATGAGCAGTTCTTC,CASSSRVGLAGYNEQFF
-,TRBV28,TRBJ1-1,TRBD1,TGTGCCAGCAGTTTTAGGGGGCTTGAAGCTTTCTTT,CASSFRGLEAFF